The clone carrying this T cell receptor (beta chain) was observed a handful of times. This record comes from a study of patients and donors after allogeneic stem cell transplantation. TCRdb analysed the RT-PCR reads with MiXCR anew, one entry per CDR3 protein. Of about 960,000 distinct CDR3 sequences detected, more than 15% appear once; the ten largest clones hold 5.5% to 6.5%. The V and J ends lost 5 bases and 7 bases respectively, with 12 bases between them. The germline CDR1 and CDR2 sequences are KGHSH and LQKENI. The CDR3 totals 13 residues. The chain combines TRBV18 with TRBJ2-1; D uncertain. Material for sequencing was blood, either unsorted or a sorted T cell fraction (not recorded which). The TCR sequence derives from a human donor who was either an allogeneic HSCT recipient or a stem cell or donor lymphocyte infusion donor (not recorded which). It is not recorded whose cells these are; they may come from a transplant donor. The CDR3 DNA is TGTGCCAGCTCAATCACCGGATCAAATGAGCAGTTCTTC. Its protein product is CASSITGSNEQFF.